This TCR beta chain was captured by sequencing in a study of Ad26.COV2.S vaccination and SARS-CoV-2 variants. General observations from the study: Among vaccine recipients, spike-specific TCR breadth exceeded that of placebo recipients.

The V end lost 3 bases, the J end lost 8 bases, and 16 bases lay between the germline ends. In germline, CDR1 is LGHDT, CDR2 YNNKEL (reference sequence). The CDR3 length is 15 residues. This clone was counted once. Antigen: not known. The repertoire was sequenced with immunoSEQ multiplex PCR; TCRdb's copy has only in-frame clones and lacks some. The sample lists about 430,000 clones, 75% to 95% seen once, with 9.5% to 15% in the top ten. Treatment given: roughly 19 received Ad26.COV2.S at low or high dose, single or two shots; five or six received placebo; per-sample allocation not given. Day 63 following the first vaccine or placebo injection was when the samples were taken. Boston provided a donor who was an adult aged 18-55 years.

This sample comprised peripheral blood, obtained in a trial of Ad26.COV2.S vaccine versus placebo. The TCR comes from a person between 18 and 59 years old who received the Ad26.COV2.S COVID-19 vaccine or a placebo. V and J are TRBV3-1 (or the pseudogene TRBV3-2) and TRBJ2-2, with D perhaps TRBD1 (6 bases). The CDR3 bases are TGTGCCAGCAGCCATATCAGGGGCGGGCCTGGGGAGCTGTTTTTT. Translation: CASSHIRGGPGELFF.